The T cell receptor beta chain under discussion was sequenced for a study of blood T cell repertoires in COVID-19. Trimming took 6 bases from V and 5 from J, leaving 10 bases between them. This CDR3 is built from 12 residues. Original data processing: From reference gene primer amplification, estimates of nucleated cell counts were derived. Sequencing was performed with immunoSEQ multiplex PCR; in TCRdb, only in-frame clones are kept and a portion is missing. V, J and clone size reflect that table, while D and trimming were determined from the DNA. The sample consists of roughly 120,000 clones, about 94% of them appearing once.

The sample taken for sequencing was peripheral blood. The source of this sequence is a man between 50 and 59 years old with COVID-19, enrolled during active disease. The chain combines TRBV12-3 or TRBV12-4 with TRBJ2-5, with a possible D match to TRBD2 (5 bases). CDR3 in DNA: TGTGCCAGCAGGAGGGCAAGGGAGACCCAGTACTTC. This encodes CASRRARETQYF.